The table lists the clone carrying this TCR beta chain with a few counts. The antigen is unknown. The record originates from a study of shared clonotypes between healthy human individuals. On the study more broadly: The donors, a couple of women and a few men, were aged 18 to 49. Study-wide results and caveats: Clonotype sharing among the donors was expected to vary with sequencing depth.

CDR1 is SGHDN, CDR2 FVKESK, per germline. The CDR3 runs to 15 residues. V was trimmed by 1 base and J by 6 bases, leaving 13 bases between them. It was on ten immunoSEQ deep assay plates that unsorted PBMC DNA was sequenced. Sequencing used immunoSEQ multiplex PCR; TCRdb keeps in-frame clones, though not all of them. The table lists roughly 480,000 clones, 70% to 80% of them singletons. This clonotype originated in a woman aged 40 to 50 in good health. Some clones in this sample may be carry-over from other donors' samples. The sequenced sample consisted of PBMCs. The J gene is TRBJ2-1, the V gene TRBV14; possible D gene TRBD2, 6 bases. The CDR3 loop reads CASSQASSAGNEQFF. CDR3 nucleotides: TGTGCCAGCAGCCAAGCCTCATCAGCGGGCAATGAGCAGTTCTTC.